This T cell receptor (beta chain) was sequenced during a study of blood T cells in healthy people across ages. Study-level results: As age increased, TCR beta diversity per million T cells fell in a roughly linear fashion.

Germline CDR1 is SGHVS and CDR2 is FQNEAQ. Unmatched junction bases numbered 7, after V lost 5 bases and J lost 3 bases. The CDR3 is 15 amino acids. Of note for this clonotype: The antigen is unknown.

Then a second PCR, running about 7 to 11 cycles, was carried out with a sample-barcoded 5' primer and a J-beta primer mix. The template-switch adaptor, which had 12 random nucleotides, put a tag on each cDNA molecule. Via MiXCR, TCRdb re-called the 5' RACE reads, giving one row per CDR3 protein. This table has 2 million or so distinct CDR3 sequences, roughly 49% appearing once. This clonotype was obtained from a woman aged 40 to 50 in good health. The sequencing input was blood. This chain uses TRBV7-8 with TRBJ2-7; 10 bases map to TRBD2. For the CDR3, the DNA is TGTGCCAGCAGCGCACTAGCGGGGCCCGTCTACGAGCAGTACTTC. Protein sequence: CASSALAGPVYEQYF.